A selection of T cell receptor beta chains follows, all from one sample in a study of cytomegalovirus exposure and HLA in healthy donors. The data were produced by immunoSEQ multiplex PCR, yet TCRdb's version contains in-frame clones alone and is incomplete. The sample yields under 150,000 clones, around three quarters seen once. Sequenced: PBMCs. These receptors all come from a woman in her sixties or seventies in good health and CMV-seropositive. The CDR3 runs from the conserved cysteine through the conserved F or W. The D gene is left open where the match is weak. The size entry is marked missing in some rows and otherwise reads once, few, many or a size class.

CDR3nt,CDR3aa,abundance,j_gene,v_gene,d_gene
TGTGCCAGCAGCTTAGGGCCAGTCTCCTACGAGCAGTACTTC,CASSLGPVSYEQYF,NA,TRBJ2-7,TRBV7-2,NA
TGTGCCAGCTCACCAAGGGGAACAGATACGCAGTATTTT,CASSPRGTDTQYF,NA,TRBJ2-3,TRBV18,NA
TGTGCCAGCTCGCCAGCTAGCCGGGACAGGGGGGGGAACACTGAAGCTTTCTTT,CASSPASRDRGGNTEAFF,NA,TRBJ1-1,TRBV18,TRBD1
TGTGCCAGCAGTTACAGCACCACTGAAGCTTTCTTT,CASSYSTTEAFF,NA,TRBJ1-1,TRBV6-6,NA
TGCGCCAGCAGCTCCCAGACTAGCGGGGGGCAAGAGACCCAGTACTTC,CASSSQTSGGQETQYF,few,TRBJ2-5,TRBV5-1,TRBD2
TGCGCCAGCGCCCAGGGCTTAAACTCTGGGGCCAACGTCCTGACTTTC,CASAQGLNSGANVLTF,NA,TRBJ2-6,TRBV5-1,NA
TGCGCCAGCAGCTTGGAACGACCTAGCTCCTATAATTCACCCCTCCACTTT,CASSLERPSSYNSPLHF,NA,TRBJ1-6,TRBV5-1,NA
TGCAGCGTTGATTGGGGGGGTAGGATACACGGGACCGGGGAGCTGTTTTTT,CSVDWGGRIHGTGELFF,NA,TRBJ2-2,TRBV29-1,TRBD2
TGCGCCAGCAGCTTGGCAGGGGCCCCGGGTAGTGAAAAACTGTTTTTT,CASSLAGAPGSEKLFF,NA,TRBJ1-4,TRBV5-1,NA
TGCGCCAGCAGCTTGGGGGGGGTTAGCAATCAGCCCCAGCATTTT,CASSLGGVSNQPQHF,NA,TRBJ1-5,TRBV5-1,NA
TGTGCCAGAATCCGGCAGGGGACTAGCGGGGGAAAGTCGATGTACGAGCAGTACTTC,CARIRQGTSGGKSMYEQYF,few,TRBJ2-7,TRBV7-5,NA
TGTGCCAGCTCACCCGACAGTGCTGCCTCCTACGAGCAGTACTTC,CASSPDSAASYEQYF,NA,TRBJ2-7,TRBV18,NA
TGTGCCAGCAGCGCCCGACAGGTGGAAGGATACGAGCAGTACTTC,CASSARQVEGYEQYF,few,TRBJ2-7,TRBV13,NA
TGTGCCAGCAGCCCCGCCGCGGGGGGCTCCTACGAGCAGTACTTC,CASSPAAGGSYEQYF,NA,TRBJ2-7,TRBV7-2,TRBD2
TGCGCCAGCAGCTTGGGACAGGGTCCGTTCTTC,CASSLGQGPFF,NA,TRBJ2-1,TRBV5-1,TRBD1
TGTGCCACCAGGGAGGCAACGGACCCGCAGTATTTT,CATREATDPQYF,NA,TRBJ2-3,TRBV15,NA
TGCGCCAGCAGTGAGCCTAGCGGGGGGGACTACAATGAGCAGTTCTTC,CASSEPSGGDYNEQFF,few,TRBJ2-1,TRBV10-2,TRBD2